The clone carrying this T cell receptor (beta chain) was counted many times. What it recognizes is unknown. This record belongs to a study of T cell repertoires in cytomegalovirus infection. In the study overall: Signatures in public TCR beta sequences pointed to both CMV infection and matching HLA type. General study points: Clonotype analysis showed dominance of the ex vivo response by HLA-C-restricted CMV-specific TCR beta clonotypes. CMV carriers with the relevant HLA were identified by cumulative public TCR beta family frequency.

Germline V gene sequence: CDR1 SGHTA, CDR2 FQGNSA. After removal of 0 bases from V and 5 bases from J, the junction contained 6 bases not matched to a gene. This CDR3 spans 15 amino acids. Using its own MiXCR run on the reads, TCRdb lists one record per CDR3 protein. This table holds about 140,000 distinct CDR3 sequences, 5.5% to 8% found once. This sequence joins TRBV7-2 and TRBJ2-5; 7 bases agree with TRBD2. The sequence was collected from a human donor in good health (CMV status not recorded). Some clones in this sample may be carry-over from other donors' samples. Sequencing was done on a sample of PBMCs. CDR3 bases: TGTGCCAGCAGCTTAGCGACGACTAGCAGGGAGACCCAGTACTTC. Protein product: CASSLATTSRETQYF.